This T cell receptor (beta chain) was documented in a study of OX40 agonist ivuxolimab in advanced cancers. As regards this clone: The antigen is undetermined.

Sequenced by immunoSEQ multiplex PCR; TCRdb stores in-frame clones only, minus some. Altogether some 50,000 clones are present, roughly four fifths being singletons, with the ten largest covering less than 2%. Notes on the study in general: In the 0.1-3.0 mg/kg groups, partial responders showed among the lowest expansion.

Germline V gene lookup returns CDR1 SGHRS and CDR2 YFSETQ. This CDR3 region has 13 residues. Trimming took 0 bases from V and 4 from J, leaving 7 bases between them. The receptor was derived from an adult with an advanced solid tumor such as melanoma, head and neck, liver or kidney cancer. Material: CD4+ or CD8+ T cells sorted from blood, obtained in a trial of the OX40 agonist ivuxolimab. The chain employs TRBV5-1 and TRBJ1-2, with D hard to call. CDR3 sequence: CASSLDLVYGYTF. CDR3 in DNA: TGCGCCAGCAGCTTGGATCTAGTCTATGGCTACACCTTC.